The 15 T cell receptor beta chains reported below all come from one sample, sequenced in a study of vaccination and CD4 T cells after COVID-19. These receptors' antigens are unknown. The sample's treatment: approximately 9-day PBMC culture with coronavirus spike peptide pools or control peptides (ViraFEST assay). At the Johns Hopkins FTIC core, DNA taken from cultured CD4+ T cells was sequenced by way of the Oncomine TCR Beta short-read assay. TCRdb independently ran MiXCR on the PCR reads; one entry per CDR3 protein. The repertoire consists of some 13,000 distinct CDR3 sequences, with roughly 30% occurring once and the leading ten covering approximately 15%. The sample comprised cultured CD4+ T cells from blood. These receptors were collected from a human donor with COVID-19.

There are a few counts of this clonotype. The rearrangement uses TRBV7-2 and TRBJ2-1; TRBD1 matches 8 bases. Germline V CDR1 and CDR2: SGHTA, FQGNSA. The CDR3 is made up of 15 amino acids. Unmatched junction bases numbered 1, after V lost 1 base and J lost 2 bases. The CDR3 coding sequence is TGTGCCAGCAGCTTAGGGACAGGGCCCTACAATGAGCAGTTCTTC. It translates to CASSLGTGPYNEQFF.

V and J are TRBV11-3 and TRBJ2-1, with D perhaps matching TRBD2 (5 bases). Trimming stripped 4 bases from V and 9 bases from J, with 13 bases between. The germline gives CDR1 SGHNT, CDR2 YENEEA. This CDR3 spans 13 amino acids. In DNA form, the CDR3 reads TGTGCCAGCAGCTCTTTCGCGGGTATTGAGCAGTTCTTC. Translating it yields CASSSFAGIEQFF.

This rearrangement joins TRBV4-3 to TRBJ1-4, with D possibly being TRBD1 (5 bases). CDR3 length: 14 amino acids. Germline assignment: CDR1 LGHNA and CDR2 YSLEER. Deletions cut 4 bases from V and 0 bases from J, with 6 bases between. The CDR3 sequence is CASSRTPTNEKLFF. The CDR3 DNA reads TGCGCCAGCAGCCGGACACCAACTAATGAAAAACTGTTTTTT.

By share of the sample, this clonotype is medium-sized. The chain employs TRBV29-1 and TRBJ2-3, with 8 bases fitting TRBD2. This CDR3 contains 14 residues. Losses at the gene ends were 3 bases for V and 1 base for J; bases not matched to a gene: 3. From germline, CDR1 is SQVTM and CDR2 ANQGSEA. As DNA, the CDR3 is TGCAGCGTTGAGCGGGGGGCACGCACAGATACGCAGTATTTT. Translated, it gives CSVERGARTDTQYF.

V is TRBV30 and J is TRBJ1-1, with D unresolved. The CDR3 length is 11 residues. V was clipped by 1 base and J by 7 bases, with 7 bases between them. The germline CDR1 and CDR2 sequences are GTSNPN and SVGIG (reference sequence). DNA of the CDR3: TGTGCCTGGAGTGGACGGGTTGAAGCTTTCTTT. Amino acids: CAWSGRVEAFF.

By share, this clonotype counts as medium-sized. This rearrangement joins TRBV7-8 to TRBJ1-5, with 8 bases identical to TRBD1. The CDR3 is 16 amino acids. CDR1 is SGHVS, CDR2 FQNEAQ, per germline. V trimming: 3 bases; J trimming: 4 bases; junction bases outside the gene matches: 8. The CDR3 DNA reads TGTGCCAGCAGCTTTCACCGGGACAGGATAAATCAGCCCCAGCATTTT. Protein sequence: CASSFHRDRINQPQHF.

The table lists this clonotype with a few counts. The chain joins TRBV27 to TRBJ1-1; 9 bases agree with TRBD1. This CDR3 has 14 residues. CDR1 and CDR2 from the germline V gene are MNHEY and SMNVEV (reference sequence). V shed 6 bases, J shed 0 bases, and the junction held 2 bases outside the gene matches. The CDR3 DNA reads as TGTGCCAGCAGCGGACAGGGGATGAACACTGAAGCTTTCTTT. This encodes CASSGQGMNTEAFF.

V usage is TRBV20-1 and J usage is TRBJ1-2; TRBD1 matches 10 bases. Germline CDR1 and CDR2: DFQATT and SNEGSKA (reference sequence). J was trimmed by 0 bases and V by 4 bases; bases with no gene match: 11. The CDR3 loop spans 17 amino acids. For the CDR3, the DNA is TGCAGTGCTACAAACCGGGACAGGGGTCAAACTAACTATGGCTACACCTTC. Translated, it gives CSATNRDRGQTNYGYTF.

The chain couples TRBV6-1 to TRBJ2-7; D is unresolved. The CDR3 sequence is 16 residues long. Germline CDR1 reads MNHNS; CDR2 reads SASEGT. With 4 bases removed from V and 5 bases from J, the gap between germline ends came to 21 bases. CDR3 sequence: CASSGIKGLGTNEQYF. In nucleotides, the CDR3 is TGTGCCAGCAGTGGGATCAAAGGGCTAGGCACTAACGAGCAGTACTTC.

The rearrangement joins TRBV7-9 to TRBJ1-1, with 9 nucleotides matching TRBD1. The V and J ends lost 4 bases and 0 bases, in that order; junction bases with no gene match: 12. This CDR3 is 18 amino acids long. CDR1 is SEHNR, CDR2 FQNEAQ, per germline (reference sequence). CDR3 loop: CASSSTGGGRTLNTEAFF. CDR3 nucleotides: TGTGCCAGCAGCTCTACAGGGGGCGGGAGGACCTTGAACACTGAAGCTTTCTTT.

V gene TRBV28 combines with J gene TRBJ1-2, with D maybe TRBD1 (5 bases). Germline loops: CDR1 MDHEN, CDR2 SYDVKM. The CDR3 is 12 residues long. The ends were cut back, 6 bases at V and 7 bases at J, with 12 bases in the middle. DNA of the CDR3: TGTGCCAGCAGCCTTGCGGGGCGTGGCTACACCTTC. Translation gives CASSLAGRGYTF.

This clonotype was counted a few times. The chain is built from TRBV28 and TRBJ2-3; 9 bases are shared with TRBD1. The CDR3 spans 13 residues. In germline, CDR1 is MDHEN, CDR2 SYDVKM. V lost 8 bases, J lost 5 bases, and 5 bases stayed unmatched. CDR3 nucleotide sequence: TGTGCCAGCCGGGACAGGGTAAAAGATACGCAGTATTTT. Its protein product is CASRDRVKDTQYF.

This chain uses TRBV6-2 or TRBV6-3 with TRBJ2-7; a possible D gene is TRBD2 (7 bases). Germline V gene sequence: CDR1 MNHEY, CDR2 SVGEGT. V shed 2 bases and J shed 6 bases, with 14 bases lying between them. The CDR3 consists of 14 residues. Written as DNA, the CDR3 is TGTGCCAGCAGTTACGATCAGGGGAGGGGCGAGCAGTACTTC. Amino acid sequence: CASSYDQGRGEQYF.

V and J are TRBV14 and TRBJ1-2, with D maybe TRBD1 (5 bases). The CDR3 is 15 amino acids. With 1 base removed from V and 6 bases from J, the gap between germline ends came to 15 bases. Germline V gene sequence: CDR1 SGHDN, CDR2 FVKESK. CDR3 DNA sequence: TGTGCCAGCAGCCAAGTCCCGGGGGGTAGAAATGGCTACACCTTC. Its protein is CASSQVPGGRNGYTF.

This clonotype appeared a few times. This chain joins TRBV30 and TRBJ1-4; D gene uncertain. The V end was cut by 1 base, the J end by 8 bases, with 5 bases between. This CDR3 has 11 amino acids. Germline lookup yields CDR1 GTSNPN and CDR2 SVGIG (reference sequence). For the CDR3, the DNA is TGTGCCTGGAGTGCGTCCGAAAAACTGTTTTTT. Protein product: CAWSASEKLFF.